A selection of T cell receptor beta chains follows, all from one sample in a study of type 1 and type 2 diabetes patients. One entry per CDR3 protein results from TCRdb running MiXCR on the multiplex PCR reads. The repertoire has around 300,000 distinct CDR3 sequences, roughly 50% of them found once; the top ten carry around 15%. Sequenced material: peripheral blood mononuclear cells (PBMCs). The receptors stem from a man in his late teens or twenties with type 2 diabetes. Both conserved end residues are trimmed from each CDR3.

TRBV7-2	TRBJ2-1	ASSSRANEQF
TRBV2	TRBJ1-1	ASSEAGGRTEAF
TRBV9	TRBJ2-7	ASSVGGLNYEQY
TRBV19	TRBJ1-5	ASQSAGLFVQPQH
TRBV7-3	TRBJ1-3	ASHPQGSGNTIY
TRBV7-8	TRBJ1-1	ASSLRVHRGDAEAF
TRBV7-6	TRBJ2-7	ASSAIAGGDYEQY
TRBV20-1	TRBJ1-4	SAISDEKLF
TRBV27	TRBJ2-7	ASSPTRGTRFYEQY
TRBV2	TRBJ1-5	ASRLDSSNQPQH
TRBV15	TRBJ1-2	ATRIGHGNNYGYT
TRBV2	TRBJ2-7	ASSDPDRFGLDEQY
TRBV7-6	TRBJ2-5	ASSLIDWKQQETQY
TRBV7-2	TRBJ2-7	ASSYPLSWGGPDYEQY
TRBV13	TRBJ2-7	ASSVASGIPYEQY
TRBV7-3	TRBJ2-5	ASSTSRSQETQY
TRBV28	TRBJ2-7	ASNSAREQY
TRBV7-9	TRBJ2-5	ASSLRVGFETQY
TRBV19	TRBJ2-2	ASSIVGRVSGELF
TRBV7-9	TRBJ2-5	ASTLAGQETQY
TRBV20-1	TRBJ2-1	SATGTGTYNEQF
TRBV9	TRBJ2-5	ASSLGGGLAMETQY
TRBV2	TRBJ2-2	ASSEPGGHTGELF
TRBV30	TRBJ2-3	AWSQGGGGSTGTQY
TRBV5-1	TRBJ1-1	ASSMQGANEAF
TRBV25-1	TRBJ1-2	ASSDARRGASYGYT
TRBV10-1	TRBJ1-4	ATPGGPATNEKLF
TRBV27	TRBJ2-1	ASTSSASLGPNEQF
TRBV13	TRBJ2-7	ASSQALAGIYEQY
TRBV4-1	TRBJ2-2	ASSLARAGTGELF
TRBV6-1	TRBJ1-1	ASSERGFREAF
TRBV12-3/TRBV12-4	TRBJ2-7	ASSLGGQFAEQY
TRBV4-1	TRBJ2-7	ASSQRSGEEYEQY
TRBV28	TRBJ1-5	ASSLIGSGDSNQPQH
TRBV7-3	TRBJ2-7	ASSLGGLRSEQY
TRBV2	TRBJ2-1	ASSEAVGSYNEQF
TRBV19	TRBJ2-1	ASSLFHGGREQF
TRBV7-2	TRBJ2-3	ASSSSPMTDTQY
TRBV4-1	TRBJ1-6	ASSQDLATGRNSPLH
TRBV30	TRBJ1-2	AWSVPGPGDYGYT
TRBV5-1	TRBJ2-7	ASAQTLGVGEQY
TRBV7-2	TRBJ2-7	ASSGGVSYEQY
TRBV7-2	TRBJ2-7	ASSVGLTQAYEQY
TRBV27	TRBJ2-1	ASSWLGGEQF
TRBV29-1	TRBJ2-7	SVEFSWSYEQY
TRBV20-1	TRBJ1-5	SVRVGNQPQH
TRBV19	TRBJ1-6	ASRNPGGPNSPLH
TRBV7-6	TRBJ1-5	ASSLAPGQGGLVSNQPQH